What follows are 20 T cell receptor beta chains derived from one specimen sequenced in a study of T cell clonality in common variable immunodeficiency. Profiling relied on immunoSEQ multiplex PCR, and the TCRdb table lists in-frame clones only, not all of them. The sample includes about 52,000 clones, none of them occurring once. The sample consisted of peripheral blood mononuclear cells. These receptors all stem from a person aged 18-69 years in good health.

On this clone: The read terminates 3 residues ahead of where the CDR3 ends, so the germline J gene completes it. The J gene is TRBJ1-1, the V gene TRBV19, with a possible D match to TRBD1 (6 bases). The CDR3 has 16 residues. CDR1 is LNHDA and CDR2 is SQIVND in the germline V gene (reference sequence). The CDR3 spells CASRTSGSGGGETAFF. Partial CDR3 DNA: TGTGCCAGTAGAACCTCGGGTAGCGGGGGCGGTGAGACA.

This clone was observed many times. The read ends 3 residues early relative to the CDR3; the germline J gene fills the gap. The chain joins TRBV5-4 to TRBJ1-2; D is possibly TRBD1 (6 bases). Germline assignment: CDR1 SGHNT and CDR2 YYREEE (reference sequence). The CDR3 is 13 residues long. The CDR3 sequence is CASSLTTGRGYTF. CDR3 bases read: TGTGCCAGCAGCCTCACTACAGGGCGAGGC.

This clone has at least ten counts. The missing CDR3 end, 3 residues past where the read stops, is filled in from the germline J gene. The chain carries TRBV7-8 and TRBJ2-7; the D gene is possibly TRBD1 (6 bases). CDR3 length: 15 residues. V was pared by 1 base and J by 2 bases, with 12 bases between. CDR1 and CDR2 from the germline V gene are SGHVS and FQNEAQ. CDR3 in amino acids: CASSLDRVGPYEQYF. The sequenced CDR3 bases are TGTGCCAGCAGCTTAGACAGGGTTGGGCCCTACGAG.

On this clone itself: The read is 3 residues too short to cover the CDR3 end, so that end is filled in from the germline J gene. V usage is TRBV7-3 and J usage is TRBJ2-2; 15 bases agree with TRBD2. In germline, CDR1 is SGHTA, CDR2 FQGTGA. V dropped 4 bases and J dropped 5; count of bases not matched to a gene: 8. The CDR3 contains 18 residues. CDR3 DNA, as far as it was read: TGTGCCAGCAGCTCTGGACTAGCGGGAGGGTTAGGAACCGGGGAG. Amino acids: CASSSGLAGGLGTGE. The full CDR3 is CASSSGLAGGLGTGELFF.

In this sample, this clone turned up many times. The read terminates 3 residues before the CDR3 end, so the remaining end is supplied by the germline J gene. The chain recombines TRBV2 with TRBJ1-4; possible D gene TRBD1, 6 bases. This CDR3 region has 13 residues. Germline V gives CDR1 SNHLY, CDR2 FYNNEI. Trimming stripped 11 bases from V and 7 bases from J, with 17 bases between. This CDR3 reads CAGKRTVTEKLFF. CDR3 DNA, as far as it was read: TGTGCCGGAAAAAGGACAGTTACTGAAAAA.

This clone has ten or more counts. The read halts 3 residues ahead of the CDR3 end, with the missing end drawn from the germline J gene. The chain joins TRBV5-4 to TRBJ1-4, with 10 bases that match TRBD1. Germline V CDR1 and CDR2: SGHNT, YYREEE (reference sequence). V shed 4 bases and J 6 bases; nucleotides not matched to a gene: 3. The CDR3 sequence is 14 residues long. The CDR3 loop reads CASSEGTGDEKLFF. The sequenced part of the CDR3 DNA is TGTGCCAGCAGCGAGGGGACAGGGGATGAAAAA.

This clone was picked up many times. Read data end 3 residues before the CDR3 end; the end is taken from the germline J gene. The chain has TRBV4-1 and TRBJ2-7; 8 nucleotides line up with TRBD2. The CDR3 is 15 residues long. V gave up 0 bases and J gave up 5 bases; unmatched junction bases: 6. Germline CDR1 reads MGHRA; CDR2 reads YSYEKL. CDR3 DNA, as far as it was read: TGCGCCAGCAGCCAAGATCGGGGGGGGATTAACGAG. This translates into CASSQDRGGINE. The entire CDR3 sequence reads CASSQDRGGINEQYF.

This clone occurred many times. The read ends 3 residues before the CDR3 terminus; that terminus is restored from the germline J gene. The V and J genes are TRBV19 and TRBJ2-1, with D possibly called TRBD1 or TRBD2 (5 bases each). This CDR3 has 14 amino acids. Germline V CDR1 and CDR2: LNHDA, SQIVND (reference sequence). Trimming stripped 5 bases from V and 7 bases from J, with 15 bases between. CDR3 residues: CASSYRGEWNEQFF. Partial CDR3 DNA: TGTGCCAGTAGTTATAGAGGGGAGTGGAATGAG.

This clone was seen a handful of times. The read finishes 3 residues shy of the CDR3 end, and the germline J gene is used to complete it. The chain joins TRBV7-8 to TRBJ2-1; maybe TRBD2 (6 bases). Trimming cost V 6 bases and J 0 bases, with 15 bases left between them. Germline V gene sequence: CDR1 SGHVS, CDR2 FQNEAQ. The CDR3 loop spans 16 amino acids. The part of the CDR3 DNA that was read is TGTGCCAGCAGGTACCTAGCGCAGAGCTCCTACAATGAG. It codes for CASRYLAQSSYNE. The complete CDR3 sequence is CASRYLAQSSYNEQFF.

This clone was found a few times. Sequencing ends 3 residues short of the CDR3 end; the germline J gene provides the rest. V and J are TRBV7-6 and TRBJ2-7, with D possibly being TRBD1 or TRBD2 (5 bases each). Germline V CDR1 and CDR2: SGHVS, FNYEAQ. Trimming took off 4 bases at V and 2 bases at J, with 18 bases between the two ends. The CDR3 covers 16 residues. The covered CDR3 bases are TGTGCCAGCAGCTCCGAGGCGAGGGGTTTAACCTACGAG. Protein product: CASSSEARGLTYE. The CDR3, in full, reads CASSSEARGLTYEQYF.

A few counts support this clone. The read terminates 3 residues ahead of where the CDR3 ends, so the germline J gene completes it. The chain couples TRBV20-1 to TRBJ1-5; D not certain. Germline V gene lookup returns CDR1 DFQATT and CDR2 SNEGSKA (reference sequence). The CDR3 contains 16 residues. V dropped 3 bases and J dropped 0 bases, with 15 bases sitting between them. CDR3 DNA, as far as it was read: TGCAGTGCTAGGCCCTTGGGCCTTTATAGCAATCAGCCC. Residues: CSARPLGLYSNQP. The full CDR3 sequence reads CSARPLGLYSNQPQHF.

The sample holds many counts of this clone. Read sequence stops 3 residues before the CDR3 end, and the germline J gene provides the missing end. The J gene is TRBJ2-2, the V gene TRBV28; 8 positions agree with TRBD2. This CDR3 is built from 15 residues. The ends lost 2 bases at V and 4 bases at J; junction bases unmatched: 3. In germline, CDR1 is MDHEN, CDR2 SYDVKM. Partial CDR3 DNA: TGTGCCAGCAGTTTAACCGGGAGGGGCACCGGGGAG. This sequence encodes CASSLTGRGTGE. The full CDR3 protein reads CASSLTGRGTGELFF.

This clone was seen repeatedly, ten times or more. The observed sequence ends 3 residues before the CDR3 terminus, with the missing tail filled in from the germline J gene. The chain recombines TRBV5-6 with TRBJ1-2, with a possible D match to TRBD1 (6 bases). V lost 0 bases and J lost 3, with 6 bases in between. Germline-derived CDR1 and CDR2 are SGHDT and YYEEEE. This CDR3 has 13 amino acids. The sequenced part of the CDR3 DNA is TGTGCCAGCAGCTTGGGACAGGACTATGGC. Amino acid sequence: CASSLGQDYG. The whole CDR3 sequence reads CASSLGQDYGYTF. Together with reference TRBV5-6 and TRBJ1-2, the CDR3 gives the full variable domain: DAGVTQSPTHLIKTRGQQVTLRCSPKSGHDTVSWYQQALGQGPQFIFQYYEEEERQRGNFPDRFSGHQFPNYSSELNVNALLLGDSALYLCASSLGQDYGYTFGSGTRLTVV.

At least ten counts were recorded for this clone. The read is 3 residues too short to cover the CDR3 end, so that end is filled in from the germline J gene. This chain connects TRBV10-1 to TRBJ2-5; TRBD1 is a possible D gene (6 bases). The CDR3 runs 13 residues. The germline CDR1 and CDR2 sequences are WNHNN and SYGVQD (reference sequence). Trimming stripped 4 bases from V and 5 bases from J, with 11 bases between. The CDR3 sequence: CASSVSGAETQYF. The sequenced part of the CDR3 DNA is TGCGCCAGCAGTGTTTCAGGGGCGGAGACC.

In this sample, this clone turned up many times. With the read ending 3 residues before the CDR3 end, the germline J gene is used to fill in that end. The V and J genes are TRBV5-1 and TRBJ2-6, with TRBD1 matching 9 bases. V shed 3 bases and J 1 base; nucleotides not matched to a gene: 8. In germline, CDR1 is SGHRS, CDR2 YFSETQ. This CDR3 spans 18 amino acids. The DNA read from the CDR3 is TGCGCCAGCAGCTCGGACCGGGACAGGGCTTCTGGGGCCAACGTC. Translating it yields CASSSDRDRASGANV. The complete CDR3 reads CASSSDRDRASGANVLTF.

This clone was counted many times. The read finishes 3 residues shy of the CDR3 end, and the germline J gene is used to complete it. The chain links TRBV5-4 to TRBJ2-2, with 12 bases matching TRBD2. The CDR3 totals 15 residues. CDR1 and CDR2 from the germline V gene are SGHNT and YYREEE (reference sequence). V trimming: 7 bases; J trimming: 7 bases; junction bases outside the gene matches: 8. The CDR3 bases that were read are TGTGCCAGCCGACCAGGACTAGCGGGGAGCGGGGAG. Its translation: CASRPGLAGSGE. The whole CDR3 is CASRPGLAGSGELFF.

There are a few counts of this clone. CDR3 DNA, as far as it was read: TGCAGCGGTCAAGGAACAGGGGACGAG. Translating gives CSGQGTGDE. The CDR3 reads in full as CSGQGTGDEQYF. The V gene is TRBV29-1, the J gene TRBJ2-7, with 7 nucleotides matching TRBD1. The sequence runs out 3 residues before the end of the CDR3; the remainder is reconstructed from the germline J gene. Per germline, CDR1 SQVTM and CDR2 ANQGSEA. The CDR3 consists of 12 residues. The V segment lost 7 bases and the J segment 5 bases; nucleotides outside the gene matches: 8.

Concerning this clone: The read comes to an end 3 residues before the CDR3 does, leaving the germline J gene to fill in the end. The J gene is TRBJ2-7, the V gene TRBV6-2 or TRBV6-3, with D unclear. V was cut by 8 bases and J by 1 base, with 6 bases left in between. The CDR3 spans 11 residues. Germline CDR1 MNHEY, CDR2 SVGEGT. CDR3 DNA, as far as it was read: TGTGCCAGCGCTAGATCCTACGAG. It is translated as CASARSYE. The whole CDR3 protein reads CASARSYEQYF.

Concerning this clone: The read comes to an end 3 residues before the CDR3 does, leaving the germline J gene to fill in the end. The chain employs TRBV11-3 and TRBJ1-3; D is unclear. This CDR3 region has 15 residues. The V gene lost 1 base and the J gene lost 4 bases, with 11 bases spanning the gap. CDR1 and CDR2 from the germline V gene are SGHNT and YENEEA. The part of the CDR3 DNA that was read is TGTGCCAGCAGCTTAGCTCTGGCTGTCGGAAACACC. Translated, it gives CASSLALAVGNT. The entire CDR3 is CASSLALAVGNTIYF.

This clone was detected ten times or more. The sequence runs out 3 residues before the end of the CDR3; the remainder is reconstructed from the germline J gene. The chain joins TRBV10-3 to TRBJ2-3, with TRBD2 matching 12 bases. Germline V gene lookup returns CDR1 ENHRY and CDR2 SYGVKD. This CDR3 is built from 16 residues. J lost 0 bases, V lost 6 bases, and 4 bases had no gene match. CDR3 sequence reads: CAISGTSGRSTDTQYF. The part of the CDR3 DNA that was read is TGTGCCATCAGCGGGACTAGCGGGCGTAGCACAGATACG.